These T cell receptor beta chains were read from a single sample in a study of tumor-infiltrating lymphocytes in localized non-small cell lung cancer. Repertoires were generated with immunoSEQ multiplex PCR, while TCRdb's copy carries only in-frame clones and drops some. The sample has nearly 9,500 clones; approximately 82% are singletons. Specimen: uninvolved lung tissue not adjacent to the tumor. These receptors were obtained from a human donor with non-small cell lung cancer. Each CDR3 is given with its conserved first and last residue. A D gene is named only where the DNA matches it firmly. Expanded clones get a size class; other rows say once, few or many, or leave the size out.

CDR3: CASSLSGGNQPQHF; DNA: TGTGCCAGCAGCTTATCAGGGGGCAATCAGCCCCAGCATTTT; D: -; V: TRBV7-2; J: TRBJ1-5; size: -
CDR3: CASITRTGRYGYTF; DNA: TGTGCCAGCATCACACGGACAGGGCGCTATGGCTACACCTTC; D: TRBD1; V: TRBV2; J: TRBJ1-2; size: -
CDR3: CAIHPGQGAGDNEQFF; DNA: TGTGCCATACATCCGGGACAGGGGGCAGGGGACAATGAGCAGTTCTTC; D: TRBD1; V: TRBV10-3; J: TRBJ2-1; size: -
CDR3: CAWGSGGAEAFF; DNA: TGTGCCTGGGGCTCCGGGGGGGCCGAAGCTTTCTTT; D: -; V: TRBV30; J: TRBJ1-1; size: -
CDR3: CASRATGYQPQHF; DNA: TGTGCCAGCAGGGCCACAGGGTATCAGCCCCAGCATTTT; D: -; V: TRBV2; J: TRBJ1-5; size: -
CDR3: CAISEGTRGFGDEQFF; DNA: TGTGCCATCAGCGAAGGGACTAGAGGTTTTGGCGATGAGCAGTTCTTC; D: TRBD2; V: TRBV10-3; J: TRBJ2-1; size: once
CDR3: CASSVAPGGRDTQYF; DNA: TGTGCCAGCAGCGTAGCTCCGGGGGGGAGAGATACGCAGTATTTT; D: TRBD2; V: TRBV9; J: TRBJ2-3; size: -
CDR3: CSVEGTGQDLSYEQYF; DNA: TGCAGCGTTGAAGGGACGGGACAGGACCTCTCCTACGAGCAGTACTTC; D: TRBD1; V: TRBV29-1; J: TRBJ2-7; size: -
CDR3: CASSPLKPGSAGNTIYF; DNA: TGCGCCAGCAGCCCGCTTAAGCCGGGGTCTGCTGGAAACACCATATATTTT; D: -; V: TRBV4-3; J: TRBJ1-3; size: -
CDR3: CASSRATGGIREQYF; DNA: TGTGCCAGCAGTCGAGCTACTGGAGGGATTCGCGAGCAGTACTTC; D: -; V: TRBV6-5; J: TRBJ2-7; size: -
CDR3: CASRAKGQGGTEAFF; DNA: TGTGCCAGCCGGGCAAAAGGACAGGGAGGCACTGAAGCTTTCTTT; D: TRBD1; V: TRBV6-4; J: TRBJ1-1; size: -
CDR3: CASSLERGGWNEQFF; DNA: TGCGCCAGTAGCCTAGAGCGGGGGGGCTGGAATGAGCAGTTCTTC; D: TRBD2; V: TRBV5-1; J: TRBJ2-1; size: once
CDR3: CASSQSRGGAQGETQYF; DNA: TGCGCCAGCAGCCAATCAAGAGGGGGGGCGCAGGGAGAGACCCAGTACTTC; D: -; V: TRBV4-1; J: TRBJ2-5; size: -
CDR3: CASSYTGTDFYGYTF; DNA: TGCGCCAGCAGCTATACCGGGACGGACTTCTATGGCTACACCTTC; D: -; V: TRBV5-1; J: TRBJ1-2; size: -
CDR3: CASSTLRRATYEQYF; DNA: TGTGCCAGCAGCACCCTAAGGCGGGCAACCTACGAGCAGTACTTC; D: -; V: TRBV27; J: TRBJ2-7; size: -